A single sample is the source of the 8 T cell receptor beta chains below, sequenced in a study of early T cells in non-severe SARS-CoV-2 infection. TCRdb itself ran the 5' RACE reads through MiXCR, one entry per CDR3 protein. The sample lists about 48,000 distinct CDR3 sequences, about 7.8% occurring once. Sequencing was carried out using whole blood. Every receptor here comes from an adult who was a healthcare worker with PCR-confirmed SARS-CoV-2 infection or an uninfected control (not recorded which).

The chain joins TRBV29-1 to TRBJ2-5, with TRBD1 as a possible D gene (6 bases). This CDR3 has 13 amino acids. V lost 7 bases, J lost 2 bases, and 14 bases lay in between. Per germline, CDR1 SQVTM and CDR2 ANQGSEA. The DNA for the CDR3 is TGCAGCGGTACAGGGTTTGAGCAAGAGACCCAGTACTTC. Translated: CSGTGFEQETQYF. The full variable domain, in which reference TRBV29-1 and TRBJ2-5 provide the parts outside the CDR3, is SAVISQKPSRDICQRGTSLTIQCQVDSQVTMMFWYRQQPGQSLTLIATANQGSEATYESGFVIDKFPISRPNLTFSTLTVSNMSPEDSSIYLCSGTGFEQETQYFGPGTRLLVL.

CDR3 protein: CSIRLAGVFSYEQYF. The CDR3 nucleotides read TGCAGCATAAGACTAGCGGGGGTTTTCTCCTACGAGCAGTACTTC. This chain joins TRBV29-1 and TRBJ2-7; 12 bases are shared with TRBD2. The CDR3 length is 15 residues. V was clipped by 8 bases and J by 0 bases; unmatched bases: 8. Per the germline V gene, CDR1 is SQVTM and CDR2 is ANQGSEA.

The chain employs TRBV28 and TRBJ1-1, with 10 positions matching TRBD1. The junction had 10 bases not matched to a gene; V was cut back by 6 bases and J by 9 bases. Germline-derived CDR1 and CDR2 are MDHEN and SYDVKM. The CDR3 has 14 residues. The CDR3 nucleotides are TGTGCCAGCAGCACCCGACAGGGGGCTCATAAAGCTTTCTTT. Its protein product is CASSTRQGAHKAFF.

The table lists this clonotype with many counts. V and J are TRBV7-9 and TRBJ1-2; 9 nucleotides agree with TRBD1. Germline lookup yields CDR1 SEHNR and CDR2 FQNEAQ (reference sequence). V gave up 5 bases and J gave up 4 bases; unmatched junction bases: 5. This CDR3 has 14 residues. The CDR3, as DNA: TGTGCCAGCAGCCTGGGGGACAGGGCCTATGGCTACACCTTC. Translation: CASSLGDRAYGYTF.

The chain is built from TRBV7-2 and TRBJ1-3; D is ambiguous. This CDR3 comprises 18 residues. Germline V gene lookup returns CDR1 SGHTA and CDR2 FQGNSA. Trimming took off 0 bases at V and 4 bases at J, with 19 bases between the two ends. For the CDR3, the DNA is TGTGCCAGCAGCTTAGCCCGTGTAAGGGCGGAACTGGGAAACACCATATATTTT. Translated: CASSLARVRAELGNTIYF.

The V call is TRBV7-9, the J call TRBJ2-3; TRBD2 matches 9 bases. The CDR3 loop spans 16 amino acids. V dropped 1 base and J dropped 5; count of bases not matched to a gene: 7. CDR1 is SEHNR and CDR2 is FQNEAQ in the germline V gene (reference sequence). CDR3 in amino acids: CASSLVWRGGQDTQYF. The CDR3 DNA reads TGTGCCAGCAGCTTAGTCTGGCGGGGGGGCCAAGATACGCAGTATTTT.

The sample holds a few counts of this clonotype. The V call is TRBV20-1, the J call TRBJ2-7; 12 bases are a match to TRBD1. Germline V lookup: CDR1 DFQATT, CDR2 SNEGSKA (reference sequence). The CDR3 is 14 residues long. The ends lost 6 bases at V and 5 bases at J; junction bases unmatched: 8. The CDR3 protein is CSAPPGQGANEQYF. As DNA, the CDR3 is TGCAGTGCCCCACCGGGACAGGGGGCCAACGAGCAGTACTTC.

This clonotype has at least ten counts. The genes are TRBV12-3 or TRBV12-4 and TRBJ1-6; unclear D gene. The CDR3 spans 13 residues. V lost 1 base and J lost 10, with 8 bases in between. This CDR3 reads CASSLDEGSPLHF. For the CDR3, the DNA is TGTGCCAGCAGTTTAGACGAGGGATCACCCCTCCACTTT.